Each of the 18 T cell receptor beta chains below was sequenced from the same sample in a study of T cells in Graves' hyperthyroidism and ophthalmopathy. RNA transcripts were the template for amplifying TCR beta CDR3 regions. The HTBI set primed first-round TCR CDR3 RT-PCR. MiXCR, run by TCRdb on the multiplex PCR reads, gives a single entry per CDR3 protein. This table has 300,000 to 450,000 distinct CDR3 sequences, about 14% appearing once. Sample: blood. Source of these receptors: a woman in her thirties with Graves' ophthalmopathy.

As concerns this clonotype: The junction departs from the called germline gene at one end, perhaps through a read error. The V and J genes are TRBV4-1 and TRBJ1-6; 10 nucleotides align to TRBD1. This CDR3 spans 18 amino acids. Germline CDR1 and CDR2: MGHRA and YSYEKL. In DNA, the CDR3 is TGCGGCAGCAGCCAGTCGACAGGGGGCCTGTCCTATAATTCACCCCTCCACTTT. This sequence encodes CGSSQSTGGLSYNSPLHF.

This clonotype showed up many times. This chain connects TRBV10-1 to TRBJ2-3, with unresolved D. Germline CDR1 reads WNHNN; CDR2 reads SYGVQD (reference sequence). Trimming shortened V by 0 bases and J by 5 bases, and 12 bases separated the two germline ends. The CDR3 sequence is 15 residues long. DNA for the CDR3: TGCGCCAGCAGTGAGTCGGTGCTAGTCGGAGATACGCAGTATTTT. Its protein is CASSESVLVGDTQYF.

The chain is built from TRBV5-4 and TRBJ2-2; D may be TRBD2 (7 bases). The CDR3 loop spans 18 amino acids. The germline gives CDR1 SGHNT, CDR2 YYREEE (reference sequence). Trimming took 1 base from V and 6 from J, leaving 22 bases between them. CDR3 in amino acids: CASSLLVGRGAFPGELFF. As DNA, the CDR3 is TGTGCCAGCAGCTTGTTAGTGGGACGGGGGGCATTCCCCGGGGAGCTGTTTTTT.

The sample holds many counts of this clonotype. This chain uses TRBV12-3 or TRBV12-4 with TRBJ2-3; TRBD1 matches at 9 bases. V shed 10 bases, J shed 7 bases, and the junction held 6 bases outside the gene matches. The CDR3 is 12 amino acids. This CDR3 reads CATAQGAHTQYF. CDR3 DNA: TGTGCCACCGCACAGGGGGCTCATACGCAGTATTTT.

This clonotype was counted ten times or more. The V gene is TRBV5-1, the J gene TRBJ2-3; TRBD2 matches at 13 bases. Germline loops: CDR1 SGHRS, CDR2 YFSETQ. The CDR3 consists of 16 residues. V shed 4 bases, J shed 7 bases, and the junction held 9 bases outside the gene matches. CDR3 in amino acids: CASSPTSGGAFYTQYF. CDR3 nucleotide sequence: TGCGCCAGCAGCCCCACTAGCGGGGGGGCCTTTTATACGCAGTATTTT. The full variable domain, its missing parts supplied by reference TRBV5-1 and TRBJ2-3, is KAGVTQTPRYLIKTRGQQVTLSCSPISGHRSVSWYQQTPGQGLQFLFEYFSETQRNKGNFPGRFSGRQFSNSRSEMNVSTLELGDSALYLCASSPTSGGAFYTQYFGPGTRLTVL.

This rearrangement joins TRBV29-1 to TRBJ1-2; D is ambiguous. Trimming left V 7 bases short and J 1 base short, with 13 bases between. The CDR3 covers 13 residues. CDR1 and CDR2 (germline): SQVTM, ANQGSEA. As DNA, the CDR3 is TGCAGCGCGGACCCCCGGAGTAACTATGGCTACACCTTC. It is translated as CSADPRSNYGYTF.

This clonotype was seen many times. The chain joins TRBV6-5 to TRBJ2-2; the D call may be TRBD1 or TRBD2 (5 bases each). This CDR3 region has 15 residues. Germline V gene data show CDR1 as MNHEY and CDR2 as SVGAGI. V lost 0 bases and J lost 2, with 7 bases in between. For the CDR3, the DNA is TGTGCCAGCAGTTACTCTGGGGGAAACACCGGGGAGCTGTTTTTT. Protein product: CASSYSGGNTGELFF.

There are many counts of this clonotype. The chain links TRBV15 to TRBJ2-7; D uncertain. Germline V gives CDR1 LNHNV, CDR2 YYDKDF (reference sequence). The CDR3 has 12 amino acids. V lost 4 bases, J lost 4 bases, and 8 bases lay in between. The DNA of the CDR3 is TGTGCCACCAGCACGGCAAATTACGAGCAGTACTTC. It specifies CATSTANYEQYF.

At least ten counts were recorded for this clonotype. The chain recombines TRBV20-1 with TRBJ2-7; D might be TRBD1 (6 bases). The CDR3 has 13 amino acids. Germline CDR1 reads DFQATT; CDR2 reads SNEGSKA (reference sequence). The V end was cut by 3 bases, the J end by 4 bases, with 13 bases between. In DNA form, the CDR3 reads TGCAGTGCTAGTAAACAGGGACCTTACGAGCAGTACTTC. It specifies CSASKQGPYEQYF.

This clonotype has a count of ten or more. This chain connects TRBV15 to TRBJ1-2; 8 positions match TRBD1. With V trimmed by 3 bases and J by 8 bases, 11 bases remained unmatched. CDR1 is LNHNV and CDR2 is YYDKDF in the germline V gene (reference sequence). The CDR3 spans 15 residues. Here the CDR3 DNA reads TGTGCCACCAGCAGGACCGACAGGGGCCTTGAAGGCTACACCTTC. It codes for CATSRTDRGLEGYTF.

There are a few counts of this clonotype. The chain recombines TRBV5-5 with TRBJ2-7, with D tentatively TRBD1 (6 bases). Germline CDR1 and CDR2: SGHKS and YYEKEE (reference sequence). Trimming took 0 bases from V and 3 from J, leaving 13 bases between them. The CDR3 runs 15 residues. CDR3 amino acids: CASSLVQGRGYEQYF. Written as DNA, the CDR3 is TGTGCCAGCAGCTTGGTACAGGGCCGGGGCTACGAGCAGTACTTC.

This clonotype was seen only a few times. This chain uses TRBV5-1 with TRBJ2-5, with D unclear. V was trimmed by 1 base and J by 13 bases, leaving 20 bases between them. The CDR3 runs to 14 residues. Per germline, CDR1 SGHRS and CDR2 YFSETQ. The CDR3 loop is CASSLYPEKRRPYF. For the CDR3, the DNA is TGCGCCAGCAGCTTGTATCCGGAGAAAAGACGCCCGTACTTC.

This clonotype showed up many times. This chain links TRBV19 with TRBJ1-1; D unclear. The CDR3 covers 16 residues. Between the trimmed V and J ends, which lost 9 bases and 4 bases, there was a span of 24 bases. Germline V lookup: CDR1 LNHDA, CDR2 SQIVND (reference sequence). The CDR3 region is CASRDYLITEFTEAFF. CDR3 nucleotides: TGTGCCAGCCGGGATTATCTAATCACAGAATTCACTGAAGCTTTCTTT.

In its sample, this clonotype was seen many times. The chain links TRBV4-1 to TRBJ2-7; perhaps TRBD2 as D (6 bases). The germline gives CDR1 MGHRA, CDR2 YSYEKL. The CDR3 runs 11 residues. Trimming shortened V by 9 bases and J by 7 bases, and 13 bases separated the two germline ends. CDR3 amino acids: CASTHGGEQYF. Written as DNA, the CDR3 is TGCGCCAGTACCCATGGGGGGGAGCAGTACTTC.

This clonotype was seen repeatedly, ten times or more. V and J are TRBV10-3 and TRBJ2-7; D unclear. The CDR3 is made up of 14 amino acids. Trimming removed 0 bases at V and 3 bases at J, with 9 bases between. The germline CDR1 and CDR2 sequences are ENHRY and SYGVKD. In DNA form, the CDR3 reads TGTGCCATCAGTGAGTCAGTTAGCAACTACGAGCAGTACTTC. It encodes CAISESVSNYEQYF.

There are many counts of this clonotype. This rearrangement joins TRBV7-8 to TRBJ1-2; D is perhaps TRBD1 (6 bases). This CDR3 comprises 16 residues. Between the trimmed V and J ends, which lost 5 bases and 9 bases, there was a span of 25 bases. CDR1 SGHVS and CDR2 FQNEAQ come from the germline V gene. This CDR3 reads CASSPTPWGALRSYTF. CDR3 DNA: TGTGCCAGCAGCCCAACTCCCTGGGGGGCGCTTAGGAGCTACACCTTC. The entire variable domain, with the rest obtained from reference TRBV7-8 and TRBJ1-2, is as follows: GAGVSQSPRYKVAKRGQDVALRCDPISGHVSLFWYQQALGQGPEFLTYFQNEAQLDKSGLPSDRFFAERPEGSVSTLKIQRTQQEDSAVYLCASSPTPWGALRSYTFGSGTRLTVV.

The chain couples TRBV30 to TRBJ2-2; D tentatively reads TRBD1 or TRBD2 (7 bases each). This CDR3 has 15 amino acids. Trimming pared 4 bases from V and 6 bases from J, leaving 18 bases between. CDR1 and CDR2 (germline): GTSNPN, SVGIG (reference sequence). CDR3 amino acids: CAWNPHPGGAGELFF. CDR3 DNA: TGTGCCTGGAACCCACACCCAGGGGGGGCCGGGGAGCTGTTTTTT.

This clonotype was picked up many times. This chain uses TRBV6-1 with TRBJ1-1; D is unresolved. Germline lookup yields CDR1 MNHNS and CDR2 SASEGT. Trimming removed 7 bases from V and 1 base from J, with 10 bases in between. CDR3 length: 13 residues. The CDR3 loop reads CASTHAENTEAFF. The CDR3 DNA follows: TGTGCCAGCACACACGCGGAGAACACTGAAGCTTTCTTT.